This T cell receptor (beta chain) was observed in a study of cytomegalovirus exposure and HLA in healthy donors. General study results and limits: Altogether, 150 to 200 TCR beta chains were recorded as cytomegalovirus-associated. Despite most TCR sequences being rare, some public TCRs occurred in many donors.

This CDR3 region has 14 residues. Germline CDR1 reads LNHDA; CDR2 reads SQIVND (reference sequence). Both 60 Vbeta primers and 13 Jbeta primers went into the PCR. The data were produced by immunoSEQ multiplex PCR, yet TCRdb's version contains in-frame clones alone and is incomplete. The table records roughly 97,000 clones, approximately 70% of them present only once. There are a few counts of this clone. As yet, its antigen is unknown. This rearrangement joins TRBV19 to TRBJ2-5; D is perhaps TRBD1 (6 bases). The J call is uncertain, as TRBJ2-7 better fits the DNA end. This TCR was recovered from a man aged 35-49 years in good health and CMV-seronegative. Sequencing was done on a sample of PBMCs. The CDR3 sequence is CASSIGGPGIEQYF. CDR3 nucleotides: TGTGCCAGTAGTATAGGGGGGCCGGGAATCGAGCAGTACTTC.